This T cell receptor beta chain was retrieved from a study of blood T cells in healthy people across ages. A second 7 to 11 cycle PCR used barcoded and J-beta primers. Template switching added a 12-random-nucleotide identifier to every cDNA molecule. Every sample returned 2.5 million or more CDR3-containing paired-end reads. MiXCR was run by TCRdb on the 5' RACE reads, yielding one entry per CDR3 protein. Counted here are 650,000 to 1,000,000 distinct CDR3 sequences, 35% to 40% occurring once; the ten biggest clones make up 10% to 15%. This clonotype was counted a few times. Its matching antigen is unknown. Study-wide results and limits: Researchers deemed the diversity estimates from one million T cells underestimates.

Germline V CDR1 and CDR2: SEHNR, FQNEAQ (reference sequence). The V gene lost 5 bases and the J gene lost 3 bases, with 16 bases spanning the gap. This CDR3 region has 16 residues. The chain couples TRBV7-9 to TRBJ1-4; TRBD1 might be the D (5 bases). The sequencing sample was made of blood. This clonotype was obtained from a man younger than 30 in good health. Here the CDR3 reads CASSRRLRGANEKLFF. As DNA, the CDR3 is TGTGCCAGCAGCAGACGGCTCCGGGGGGCTAATGAAAAACTGTTTTTT.